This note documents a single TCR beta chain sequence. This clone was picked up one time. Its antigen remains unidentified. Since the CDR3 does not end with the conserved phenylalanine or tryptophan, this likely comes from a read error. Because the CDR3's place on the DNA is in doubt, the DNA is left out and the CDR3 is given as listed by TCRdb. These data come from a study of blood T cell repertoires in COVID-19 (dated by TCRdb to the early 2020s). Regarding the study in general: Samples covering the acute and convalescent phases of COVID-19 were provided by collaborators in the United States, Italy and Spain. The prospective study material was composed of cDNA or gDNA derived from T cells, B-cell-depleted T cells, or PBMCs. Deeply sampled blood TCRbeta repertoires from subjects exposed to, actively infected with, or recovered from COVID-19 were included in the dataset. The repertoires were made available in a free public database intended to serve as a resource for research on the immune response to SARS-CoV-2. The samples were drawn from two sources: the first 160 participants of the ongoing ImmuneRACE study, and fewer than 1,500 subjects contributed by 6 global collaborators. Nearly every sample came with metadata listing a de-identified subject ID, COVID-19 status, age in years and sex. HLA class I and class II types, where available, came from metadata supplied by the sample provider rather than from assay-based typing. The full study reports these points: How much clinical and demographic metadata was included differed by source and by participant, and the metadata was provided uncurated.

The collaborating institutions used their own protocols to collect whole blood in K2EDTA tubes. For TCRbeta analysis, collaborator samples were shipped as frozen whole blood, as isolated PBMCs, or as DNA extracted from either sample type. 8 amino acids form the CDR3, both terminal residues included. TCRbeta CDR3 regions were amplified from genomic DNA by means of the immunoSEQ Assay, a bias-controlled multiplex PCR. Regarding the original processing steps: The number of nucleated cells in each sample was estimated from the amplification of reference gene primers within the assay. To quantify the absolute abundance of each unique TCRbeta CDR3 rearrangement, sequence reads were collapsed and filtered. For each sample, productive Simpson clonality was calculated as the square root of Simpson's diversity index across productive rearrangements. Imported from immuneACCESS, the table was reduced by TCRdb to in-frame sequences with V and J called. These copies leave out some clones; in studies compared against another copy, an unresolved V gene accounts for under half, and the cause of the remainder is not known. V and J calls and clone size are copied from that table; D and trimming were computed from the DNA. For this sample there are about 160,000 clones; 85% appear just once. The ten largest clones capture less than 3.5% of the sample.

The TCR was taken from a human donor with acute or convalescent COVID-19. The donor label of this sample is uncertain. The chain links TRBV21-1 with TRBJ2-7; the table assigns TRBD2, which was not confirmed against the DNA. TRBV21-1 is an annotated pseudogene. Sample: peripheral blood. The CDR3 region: CASTPRPL.